The text below deals with one T cell receptor beta chain. In the source study's methods: Quantification of nucleated cells was approximated via reference gene primer amplification. Some clones are missing from TCRdb's copy, which holds only in-frame ones; the method was immunoSEQ multiplex PCR. The DNA was the basis for D and trimming; V, J and clone size are from that table. The table lists more than 250,000 clones, roughly 86% of them singletons. The data derive from a study of blood T cell repertoires in COVID-19. Background on the study: The United States, Italy and Spain provided the acute and convalescent COVID-19 samples. The cDNA or gDNA used as material had been derived from T cells, B-cell-depleted T cells, or PBMCs.

The CDR3 has 17 amino acids. The V gene lost 5 bases and the J gene lost 7 bases, with 21 bases spanning the gap. Germline CDR1 SGHTA, CDR2 FQGNSA. The chain recombines TRBV7-2 with TRBJ1-6; D perhaps matches TRBD1 (5 bases). The receptor comes from a human donor in a cohort sampled during active COVID-19. The sample taken for sequencing was peripheral blood. The DNA for the CDR3 is TGTGCCAGCAGCAAAGGGTGGGGGGAGAGTATGAATTCACCCCTCCACTTT. Protein sequence: CASSKGWGESMNSPLHF.